These 22 T cell receptor beta chains were sequenced from one sample in a study of blood T cell repertoires in COVID-19. The method was immunoSEQ multiplex PCR; TCRdb's version includes in-frame clones alone and lacks a portion of them. Of 14,000 or so clones in the sample, approximately 90% were seen once. The sample was peripheral blood. These receptors came from a human donor in a cohort sampled during active COVID-19.

This clone showed up just once. The chain recombines TRBV7-2 with TRBJ1-6; 9 nucleotides align to TRBD1. Germline V gives CDR1 SGHTA, CDR2 FQGNSA. The CDR3 length is 15 residues. J was trimmed by 7 bases and V by 5 bases; bases with no gene match: 6. CDR3 protein: CASSLSTGGNSPLHF. The CDR3 bases are TGTGCCAGCAGCCTTTCGACAGGGGGGAATTCACCCCTCCACTTT. The full variable domain, in which reference TRBV7-2 and TRBJ1-6 provide the parts outside the CDR3, is GAGVSQSPSNKVTEKGKDVELRCDPISGHTALYWYRQSLGQGLEFLIYFQGNSAPDKSGLPSDRFSAERTGGSVSTLTIQRTQQEDSAVYLCASSLSTGGNSPLHFGNGTRLTVT.

The chain joins TRBV5-1 to TRBJ1-5; 9 nucleotides line up with TRBD1. V shed 4 bases and J 2 bases; nucleotides not matched to a gene: 10. Germline CDR1 reads SGHRS; CDR2 reads YFSETQ. The CDR3 extends over 17 amino acids. The CDR3 sequence is CASSVGQGPSGNQPQHF. The CDR3 nucleotides read TGCGCCAGCAGCGTTGGACAGGGGCCCTCGGGCAATCAGCCCCAGCATTTT.

This clone was recorded once. The genes are TRBV6-2 or TRBV6-3 and TRBJ2-2, with 8 bases identical to TRBD2. V gave up 6 bases and J gave up 7 bases; unmatched junction bases: 7. CDR1 and CDR2 (germline): MNHEY, SVGEGT. The CDR3 extends over 14 amino acids. CDR3 in amino acids: CASSPGGPSGELFF. The CDR3 nucleotides are TGTGCCAGCAGCCCGGGGGGGCCGAGCGGGGAGCTGTTTTTT.

The chain carries TRBV9 and TRBJ1-1; D might be TRBD1 (6 bases). Germline CDR1 reads SGDLS; CDR2 reads YYNGEE. V lost 4 bases, J lost 0 bases, and 16 bases lay in between. CDR3 length: 16 amino acids. This CDR3 reads CASSSPGTSLNTEAFF. The CDR3 DNA reads TGTGCCAGCAGCTCCCCCGGGACAAGTTTGAACACTGAAGCTTTCTTT.

The chain has TRBV2 and TRBJ2-1; 9 positions match TRBD1. V shed 2 bases and J 1 base; nucleotides not matched to a gene: 6. The germline V gene encodes CDR1 SNHLY and CDR2 FYNNEI. CDR3 length equals 17 residues. CDR3 sequence (DNA): TGTGCCAGCAGTGAAAGCGCCGGGACAGGGTCCTACAATGAGCAGTTCTTC. This sequence encodes CASSESAGTGSYNEQFF.

The chain couples TRBV6-5 to TRBJ1-6; tentative D call: TRBD1 (5 bases). Germline CDR1 is MNHEY and CDR2 is SVGAGI. The CDR3 has 14 residues. V gave up 6 bases and J gave up 7 bases, with 13 bases separating them. The CDR3: CASRNGGLNSPLHF. CDR3 in DNA: TGTGCCAGCAGGAACGGGGGACTAAATTCACCCCTCCACTTT.

This chain connects TRBV15 to TRBJ1-4, with D maybe TRBD1 (6 bases). The CDR3 is made up of 16 amino acids. V was cut by 0 bases and J by 7 bases, with 15 bases left in between. The germline gives CDR1 LNHNV, CDR2 YYDKDF (reference sequence). The CDR3 is CATSRDRQGQGEKLFF. The CDR3 region has the DNA TGTGCCACCAGCAGAGATCGCCAGGGACAAGGTGAAAAACTGTTTTTT.

This clone was counted a single time. The chain combines TRBV7-9 with TRBJ2-1; maybe TRBD1 (5 bases). The length of the CDR3 is 13 residues. Trimming removed 1 base at V and 9 bases at J, with 10 bases between. CDR1 and CDR2 (germline): SEHNR, FQNEAQ (reference sequence). The CDR3 DNA reads TGTGCCAGCAGCTTAGACCAGGGTGGTGAGCAGTTCTTC. Its translation is CASSLDQGGEQFF.

This chain links TRBV5-4 with TRBJ1-2, with D possibly matching TRBD1 (6 bases). The germline V and J ends were trimmed by 3 bases and 14 bases, with 20 bases remaining between them. The CDR3 has 13 amino acids. CDR1 is SGHNT and CDR2 is YYREEE in the germline V gene (reference sequence). DNA of the CDR3: TGTGCCAGCAGCTACTCCTCAATACTTGACAGGACCTTC. Encoded protein: CASSYSSILDRTF.

This clone occurred once. An end of the junction differs from the germline gene, which may be a read error. This CDR3 is also generated by other DNA sequences in the sample. This chain joins TRBV6-1 and TRBJ1-1; the D gene is possibly TRBD1 (5 bases). The CDR3 contains 14 residues. The germline gives CDR1 MNHNS, CDR2 SASEGT. CDR3 nucleotide sequence: TGTGCCAGTAGTGATCGGACACGGGGGACTGAAGCTTTCTTT. It is translated as CASSDRTRGTEAFF.

This chain joins TRBV6-5 and TRBJ2-6; 7 nucleotides match TRBD1. The germline V gene encodes CDR1 MNHEY and CDR2 SVGAGI. The CDR3 has 16 residues. The junction had 5 bases not matched to a gene; V was cut back by 4 bases and J by 2 bases. The CDR3 loop reads CASSLTTGTGANVLTF. CDR3 DNA: TGTGCCAGCAGTTTAACGACAGGGACTGGGGCCAACGTCCTGACTTTC.

The chain links TRBV9 to TRBJ2-7, with TRBD2 as a possible D gene (5 bases). The V end lost 0 bases, the J end lost 2 bases, and 9 bases lay between the germline ends. The CDR3 spans 14 residues. The germline V gene encodes CDR1 SGDLS and CDR2 YYNGEE. Written as DNA, the CDR3 is TGTGCCAGCAGCGTAGGTCCTAGCACCTACGAGCAGTACTTC. It encodes CASSVGPSTYEQYF.

The V call is TRBV10-3, the J call TRBJ2-3, with 7 positions matching TRBD2. Trimming took 6 bases from V and 0 from J; bases not matched to a gene: 3. Germline V gives CDR1 ENHRY, CDR2 SYGVKD. This CDR3 has 14 amino acids. CDR3 DNA sequence: TGTGCCATCAGGGCCGGGGGGAGCACAGATACGCAGTATTTT. Encoded protein: CAIRAGGSTDTQYF.

The CDR3: CASSWDRGDEKLFF. CDR3 nucleotide sequence: TGTGCCAGCAGTTGGGACAGGGGAGACGAAAAACTGTTTTTT. V gene TRBV2 combines with J gene TRBJ1-4, with 10 bases fitting TRBD1. The CDR3 totals 14 residues. The germline V gene encodes CDR1 SNHLY and CDR2 FYNNEI. Trimming cost V 5 bases and J 8 bases; bases outside gene matches: 5.

The rearrangement joins TRBV10-3 to TRBJ2-7, with 9 bases aligning to TRBD1. Germline CDR1 is ENHRY and CDR2 is SYGVKD. Trimming cost V 5 bases and J 2 bases; bases outside gene matches: 1. The CDR3 length is 13 residues. In DNA, the CDR3 is TGTGCCATCAGTAGGACAGGGGCCTACGAGCAGTACTTC. This encodes CAISRTGAYEQYF.

V usage is TRBV7-2 and J usage is TRBJ2-3, with D maybe TRBD2 (6 bases). CDR1 is SGHTA, CDR2 FQGNSA, per germline. This CDR3 contains 14 residues. Between the trimmed V and J ends, which lost 5 bases and 4 bases, there was a span of 13 bases. The CDR3 protein is CASSPPPGADTQYF. The CDR3, as DNA: TGTGCCAGCAGCCCTCCCCCGGGGGCAGATACGCAGTATTTT.

V usage is TRBV6-5 and J usage is TRBJ2-6; D unresolved. V lost 7 bases to trimming and J lost 2 bases, with 3 bases between them. The CDR3 consists of 12 residues. Germline CDR1 is MNHEY and CDR2 is SVGAGI. CDR3 in DNA: TGTGCCAGCACGGCTGGGGCCAACGTCCTGACTTTC. Protein product: CASTAGANVLTF.

This chain joins TRBV28 and TRBJ2-7; the match to TRBD1 covers 8 bases. The ends lost 5 bases at V and 5 bases at J; junction bases unmatched: 11. This CDR3 spans 15 amino acids. CDR1 and CDR2 (germline): MDHEN, SYDVKM. Here the CDR3 reads CASSKRDRPFDEQYF. CDR3 coding DNA: TGTGCCAGCAGTAAACGGGACAGGCCCTTTGACGAGCAGTACTTC.

CDR3: CSASLPSGQGIYEQYF. For the CDR3, the DNA is TGCAGTGCTAGTCTACCATCGGGACAGGGGATCTACGAGCAGTACTTC. The rearrangement links TRBV20-1 to TRBJ2-7, with 10 bases lining up with TRBD1. The CDR3 has 16 residues. Germline V lookup: CDR1 DFQATT, CDR2 SNEGSKA (reference sequence). With 3 bases clipped from V and 3 bases from J, the junction kept 11 bases outside the gene matches.

V is TRBV12-3 or TRBV12-4 and J is TRBJ1-3; 9 bases fit TRBD1. The V gene end was trimmed by 6 bases and the J gene end by 7 bases; junction bases not matched to a gene: 4. This CDR3 has 13 amino acids. The CDR3 DNA is TGTGCCAGCAGCGACAGGGGGGGGAACACCATATATTTT. Translating gives CASSDRGGNTIYF.

The V gene is TRBV19, the J gene TRBJ2-1; the D gene is possibly TRBD1 (6 bases). Trimming left V 6 bases short and J 1 base short, with 7 bases between. The CDR3 is 13 residues long. Germline CDR1 and CDR2: LNHDA and SQIVND (reference sequence). The DNA of the CDR3 is TGTGCCAGTAGGAGGGGGTCCTACAATGAGCAGTTCTTC. Amino acids: CASRRGSYNEQFF. Complete variable domain (other parts from reference TRBV19 and TRBJ2-1): DGGITQSPKYLFRKEGQNVTLSCEQNLNHDAMYWYRQDPGQGLRLIYYSQIVNDFQKGDIAEGYSVSREKKESFPLTVTSAQKNPTAFYLCASRRGSYNEQFFGPGTRLTVL.

This chain uses TRBV2 with TRBJ1-1; 9 bases agree with TRBD1. Trimming removed 6 bases from V and 8 bases from J; junction bases left unmatched: 25. CDR3 length: 19 residues. Germline lookup yields CDR1 SNHLY and CDR2 FYNNEI. DNA of the CDR3: TGTGCCAGCAGCCAGAACCCGGGACAGGGCCATGGGGGTAGAAGGGAAGCTTTCTTT. Translation gives CASSQNPGQGHGGRREAFF.